This passage covers 17 T cell receptor beta chains from one sample sequenced in a study of blood T cells in healthy people across ages. For the second PCR, which ran for about 7 to 12 cycles, a sample-barcoded 5' primer and a J-beta primer mix were used. TCRdb processed the 5' RACE reads anew with MiXCR; each CDR3 protein has one entry. This table has roughly 1 million distinct CDR3 sequences, about 23% appearing once. The same data also went into a second study, on T cells of mothers and their children.

Source material: blood. All receptors derive from a girl aged 2-15 years in good health.

This clonotype turned up a few times. One junction end does not reproduce the germline sequence, and a read error may be involved. The V call is TRBV20-1, the J call TRBJ2-1, with 7 bases lining up with TRBD2. Germline V gene sequence: CDR1 DFQATT, CDR2 SNEGSKA (reference sequence). This CDR3 has 15 amino acids. CDR3 sequence reads: CSASTFFGTNNEQFF. Written as DNA, the CDR3 is TGTAGTGCTAGTACCTTCTTCGGGACTAACAATGAGCAGTTCTTC.

CDR3 bases: TGCGCCAGCAGCCCCCCTTGGGGTAGCGGCACTGGGGGTGAGCAGTTCTTC. This gives the protein CASSPPWGSGTGGEQFF. The chain recombines TRBV5-1 with TRBJ2-7, with D possibly TRBD2 on 6 matching bases. With the DNA end fitting TRBJ2-1 better, the J assignment may be wrong. Germline values: CDR1 SGHRS, CDR2 YFSETQ. This CDR3 has 17 amino acids.

This clonotype came up a few times. The chain joins TRBV12-3 or TRBV12-4 to TRBJ1-2; TRBD1 aligns across 10 bases. The CDR3 sequence is 15 residues long. The ends lost 5 bases at V and 4 bases at J; junction bases unmatched: 7. The CDR3 sequence is CASSPGTGDFYGYTF. The CDR3 nucleotides read TGTGCCAGCAGTCCCGGGACAGGGGATTTCTATGGCTACACCTTC.

In this sample, this clonotype turned up a few times. This rearrangement joins TRBV10-3 to TRBJ1-1; 7 bases fit TRBD1. Unmatched junction bases numbered 7, after V lost 1 base and J lost 11 bases. Germline CDR1 and CDR2: ENHRY and SYGVKD. CDR3 length: 13 residues. The CDR3 region has the DNA TGTGCCATCAGTGAGTACACAGGGGACTCGGCTTTCTTT. Translation gives CAISEYTGDSAFF.

The genes are TRBV7-2 and TRBJ2-4, with 8 bases identical to TRBD2. The CDR3 has 19 residues. The junction had 18 bases not matched to a gene; V was cut back by 2 bases and J by 6 bases. Germline V lookup: CDR1 SGHTA, CDR2 FQGNSA. For the CDR3, the DNA is TGTGCCAGCAGCTTATTTTATGCGCTGGCGGGAGGTCGGGGAAACATTCAGTACTTC. Translated: CASSLFYALAGGRGNIQYF.

The V and J genes are TRBV4-3 and TRBJ2-7; perhaps TRBD1 as D (6 bases). CDR3 length: 16 residues. Trimming cost V 4 bases and J 3 bases, with 19 bases left between them. From germline, CDR1 is LGHNA and CDR2 YSLEER. The CDR3: CASSPTRTATYYEQYF. Here the CDR3 DNA reads TGCGCCAGCAGCCCCACTCGGACAGCTACCTACTACGAGCAGTACTTC.

J is TRBJ2-5 and V is TRBV7-9; D is unclear. The CDR3 totals 11 residues. Trimming removed 5 bases at V and 13 bases at J, with 14 bases between. Looked up from germline, CDR1 is SEHNR and CDR2 is FQNEAQ (reference sequence). The CDR3 sequence is CASSLDSPPYF. CDR3 coding DNA: TGTGCCAGCAGCCTGGATTCCCCTCCGTACTTC. The full variable domain, its missing parts supplied by reference TRBV7-9 and TRBJ2-5, is DTGVSQNPRHKITKRGQNVTFRCDPISEHNRLYWYRQTLGQGPEFLTYFQNEAQLEKSRLLSDRFSAERPKGSFSTLEIQRTEQGDSAMYLCASSLDSPPYFGPGTRLLVL.

This chain joins TRBV25-1 and TRBJ1-1; D unclear. Trimming took 8 bases from V and 0 from J, leaving 4 bases between them. CDR1 and CDR2 (germline): MGHDK, SYGVNS. CDR3 length equals 11 residues. The CDR3 sequence: CASHMNTEAFF. The DNA for the CDR3 is TGTGCCAGCCACATGAACACTGAAGCTTTCTTT.

This clonotype was seen a few times. The chain carries TRBV20-1 and TRBJ2-5; TRBD2 matches at 10 bases. Trimming took 2 bases from V and 3 from J; bases not matched to a gene: 9. Germline-derived CDR1 and CDR2 are DFQATT and SNEGSKA (reference sequence). The CDR3 has 16 amino acids. The CDR3 DNA follows: TGCAGTGCTAGATCGACGAGCGGGGGGGCCGAAGAGACCCAGTACTTC. It yields the protein CSARSTSGGAEETQYF.

DNA for the CDR3: TGTGCCAGCAGCTTGGAGACAGGGTGGGAGACCCAGTACTTC. Translated: CASSLETGWETQYF. This rearrangement joins TRBV7-9 to TRBJ2-5; 7 bases fit TRBD1. Losses at the gene ends were 3 bases for V and 5 bases for J; bases not matched to a gene: 6. Germline V gene lookup returns CDR1 SEHNR and CDR2 FQNEAQ (reference sequence). The CDR3 length is 14 residues.

The chain couples TRBV29-1 to TRBJ2-5; no clear D. CDR1 SQVTM and CDR2 ANQGSEA come from the germline V gene. V dropped 6 bases and J dropped 3 bases, with 8 bases sitting between them. The CDR3 loop spans 11 amino acids. Here the CDR3 reads CSVGWKETQYF. CDR3 bases: TGCAGCGTGGGCTGGAAAGAGACCCAGTACTTC.

The chain is built from TRBV24-1 and TRBJ2-5; D is uncertain. V lost 0 bases to trimming and J lost 3 bases, with 16 bases between them. Per germline, CDR1 KGHDR and CDR2 SFDVKD. This CDR3 is 17 amino acids long. The CDR3 loop reads CATSDLVGDLFEETQYF. In DNA, the CDR3 is TGTGCCACCAGTGATTTGGTCGGTGATCTCTTCGAAGAGACCCAGTACTTC.

The chain is built from TRBV7-2 and TRBJ2-2; no firm D call. The germline gives CDR1 SGHTA, CDR2 FQGNSA. The ends were cut back, 1 base at V and 6 bases at J, with 9 bases in the middle. This CDR3 has 14 residues. The CDR3 sequence is CASSLGFVPGELFF. The CDR3 DNA sequence: TGTGCCAGCAGCTTAGGGTTTGTCCCCGGGGAGCTGTTTTTT.

This sequence joins TRBV20-1 and TRBJ2-1; no reliable D call. This CDR3 has 15 amino acids. CDR1 is DFQATT, CDR2 SNEGSKA, per germline (reference sequence). V was trimmed by 0 bases and J by 13 bases, leaving 22 bases between them. CDR3 sequence reads: CSARDQQPLLETQFF. The CDR3 coding sequence is TGCAGTGCTAGAGATCAGCAGCCCCTATTAGAGACCCAGTTCTTC.

The rearrangement joins TRBV28 to TRBJ1-2; TRBD1 might be the D (5 bases). This CDR3 is 14 amino acids long. With 7 bases removed from V and 7 bases from J, the gap between germline ends came to 19 bases. CDR1 and CDR2 (germline): MDHEN, SYDVKM. CDR3 DNA: TGTGCCAGCATTGCGGGACGTGCATTATCTGGCTACACCTTC. Amino acid sequence: CASIAGRALSGYTF.

This clonotype was recorded a few times. The CDR3 here is CASSLEGAVGEQFF. The CDR3 DNA reads TGTGCCAGCAGTTTAGAAGGGGCTGTCGGGGAGCAGTTCTTC. The V gene is TRBV28, the J gene TRBJ2-1, with a weak D call TRBD1 (5 bases). V lost 2 bases to trimming and J lost 10 bases, with 15 bases between them. This CDR3 spans 14 amino acids. The V gene's germline CDR1 is MDHEN and CDR2 SYDVKM.

The chain couples TRBV13 to TRBJ1-1; D remains ambiguous. Germline assignment: CDR1 PRHDT and CDR2 FYEKMQ (reference sequence). The CDR3 extends over 12 amino acids. Trimming stripped 0 bases from V and 10 bases from J, with 9 bases between. This CDR3 reads CASSLGARGAFF. The CDR3 DNA sequence: TGTGCCAGCAGCTTAGGGGCCCGAGGAGCTTTCTTT.